This T cell receptor (beta chain) was observed in a study of response to subunit inactivated influenza vaccine. A few counts support this clonotype. No antigen is known for it. MiXCR, run by TCRdb on the RT-PCR reads, gives a single entry per CDR3 protein. The sample lists 450,000 to 600,000 distinct CDR3 sequences, 6% to 9% occurring once. Study-level findings and limits: The study's authors posited that every seasonal influenza vaccination enlists few new T cells.

The germline V gene encodes CDR1 SGHVS and CDR2 FQNEAQ. This CDR3 spans 17 amino acids. The V gene lost 5 bases and the J gene lost 0 bases, with 18 bases spanning the gap. V and J are TRBV7-8 and TRBJ2-3; the D gene is possibly TRBD1 (6 bases). This clonotype was sampled from a man aged 50-75 years who received an inactivated influenza vaccine. Sample: PBMCs from blood, taken less than 30 months after vaccination. DNA of the CDR3: TGTGCCAGCAGCCCCATCCCAGGGGCGGCCAGCACAGATACGCAGTATTTT. Protein product: CASSPIPGAASTDTQYF.